These T cell receptor beta chains were read from a single sample in a study of T cells after posttransplantation cyclophosphamide. This table comes from immunoSEQ multiplex PCR, and its TCRdb copy is limited to in-frame clones, with some not included. This table holds 42,000 or so clones with no singletons; the top ten claim approximately 5%. The sequenced sample consisted of PBMCs. All receptors come from a woman aged 50 to 65 in good health and a related stem cell transplant donor. Each CDR3 is given with its conserved first and last residue. Fields, in order: clone size, J gene, D gene, V gene, CDR3 DNA, CDR3 protein. A D gene is named only where the DNA matches it firmly. Expanded clones get a size class; other rows say once, few or many, or leave the size out.

many TRBJ2-1 TRBD1 TRBV28 TGTGCCAGCAGTTTATCAACCGGGACAGGGTCAAAGCAGTTCTTC CASSLSTGTGSKQFF
many TRBJ1-1 . TRBV19 TGTGCCAGTAAAAGGGTAGGGGTGAACACTGAAGCTTTCTTT CASKRVGVNTEAFF
many TRBJ2-5 TRBD1 TRBV28 TGTGCCAGCAGTCCCGGGACAGGGCGCCGGGAGACCCAGTACTTC CASSPGTGRRETQYF
. TRBJ1-3 TRBD1 TRBV7-2 TGTGCCAGCAGCTTAGATTGGGACAGGGCTGGAAACACCATATATTTT CASSLDWDRAGNTIYF
many TRBJ1-2 TRBD1 TRBV6-5 TGTGCCAGCAGTTACCTGCGGACAGGGACGGGGGGCTACACCTTC CASSYLRTGTGGYTF
many TRBJ2-7 TRBD1 TRBV13 TGTGCCAGCAGCTTCAGGGGGCGAGAGCAGTACTTC CASSFRGREQYF
few TRBJ2-7 . TRBV4-1 TGCGCCAGCAGCCAAGTCGGGTCCTACGAGCAGTACTTC CASSQVGSYEQYF
many TRBJ2-1 TRBD1 TRBV7-2 TGTGCCAGCAGCCTACAACAGGGGGGCAATGAGCAGTTCTTC CASSLQQGGNEQFF
few TRBJ2-7 . TRBV30 TGTGCCTGGAGGGGCGGGGGCGGCGGGTCGTACGAGCAGTACTTC CAWRGGGGGSYEQYF
few TRBJ2-7 . TRBV28 TGTGCCAGCTGTTCATCGGTGCTAAGGGGTTCGGCCGGGCAGTACTTC CASCSSVLRGSAGQYF
many TRBJ2-7 TRBD1 TRBV27 TGTGCCAGCAGTTTAAGGGGGCACCTCTCCTACGAGCAGTACTTC CASSLRGHLSYEQYF
many TRBJ1-3 . TRBV7-8 TGTGCCAGCAGCCTTGGAGAGAGAAACACCATATATTTT CASSLGERNTIYF
many TRBJ1-1 . TRBV7-6 TGTGCCAGCAGCTCTAGGGTGGACAGTGAAGCTTTCTTT CASSSRVDSEAFF
many TRBJ1-2 TRBD1 TRBV10-3 TGTGCCATTGCTGGGACTGGGCAGGGGGAGTCCGGCTACACCTTC CAIAGTGQGESGYTF
many TRBJ1-1 . TRBV5-1 TGCGCCAGCAGCTTACAGACAAACACTGAAGCTTTCTTT CASSLQTNTEAFF
many TRBJ1-6 . TRBV18 TGTGCCAGCTCACCCCAGGATTCCTATAATTCACCCCTCCACTTT CASSPQDSYNSPLHF
many TRBJ2-5 . TRBV5-1 TGCGCCAGCAGCTTCCAGGGGCATGAGACCCAGTACTTC CASSFQGHETQYF
few TRBJ2-2 . TRBV6-5 TGTGCCAGCAGTTATTACCAGGGAAACACCGGGGAGCTGTTTTTT CASSYYQGNTGELFF
many TRBJ2-7 . TRBV7-9 TGTGCCAGCAGCTTCCACAGGGATAACTACGAGCAGTACTTC CASSFHRDNYEQYF
many TRBJ1-4 . TRBV4-1 TGCGCCAGCAGCCAAGAAGGGAGGACGGTACAGTTTTTT CASSQEGRTVQFF